This T cell receptor gamma chain was found in a study of Vδ1+ human thymocytes. Alphabeta T cells were depleted, then CD3+ Vdelta1+ Vdelta2- thymocytes were FACS-sorted. Looked up from germline, CDR1 is GITISATS and CDR2 is ISYDGTV (reference sequence). The CDR3 sequence is 13 residues long. With 2 bases clipped from V and 4 bases from J, the junction kept 5 bases outside the gene matches. Sequences come from RNA converted to cDNA by reverse transcription. The CDR3 regions were amplified by multiplex PCR from V-gene primers to a constant-region primer. TCRdb called clones anew from the multiplex PCR reads with CATT. Here the sample spans tens of thousands of gamma-chain clones, over 20% being singletons. Notes on the study in general: Thymic TRG and TRD repertoires appeared highly polyclonal. Unlike peripheral blood Vdelta1+ controls, thymic delta-chain sequences included about 20% Vdelta2 and few Vdelta3. Unexpected Vdelta2 sequences could cause misinterpretation of bulk repertoire data.

This clone was picked up a small number of times. What it binds is unknown. The same CDR3 also results from other DNA sequences found in this sample. This sequence was found in a girl under three years old who had congenital heart surgery. The J gene is TRGJ1 or TRGJ2, the V gene TRGV9. Source material: Vdelta1+ gamma-delta thymocytes from the thymus. Subset meaning: FACS-sorted CD3+ TCRalphabeta- TCRVdelta1+ TCRVdelta2- thymocytes. The CDR3 protein is CALWEEGYYKKLF. CDR3 in DNA: TGTGCCTTGTGGGAGGAAGGCTATTATAAGAAACTCTTT.